These 15 T cell receptor beta chains were sequenced from one sample in a study of cytomegalovirus exposure and HLA in healthy donors. In the PCR, 60 Vbeta and 13 Jbeta primers were used. The method was immunoSEQ multiplex PCR; TCRdb's version includes in-frame clones alone and lacks a portion of them. The sample gives about 200,000 clones, around 83% of which show up once; 1.5% to 2% is in the top ten. Source material: PBMCs. The origin of the receptors is a man aged 40-49 years in good health and CMV-seropositive.

J is TRBJ2-7 and V is TRBV7-9; TRBD1 agrees at 12 bases. The J segment lost 3 bases and the V segment lost 5 bases, leaving 8 bases of the junction unmatched. CDR1 is SEHNR and CDR2 is FQNEAQ in the germline V gene (reference sequence). This CDR3 has 16 residues. The CDR3 DNA is TGTGCCAGCAGCAAGACCGGGACAGGGGGCTTCTACGAGCAGTACTTC. Its protein product is CASSKTGTGGFYEQYF.

The chain carries TRBV29-1 and TRBJ2-6; 8 bases are shared with TRBD1. The CDR3 sequence is 18 residues long. Germline-derived CDR1 and CDR2 are SQVTM and ANQGSEA. V was clipped by 0 bases and J by 1 base; unmatched bases: 8. CDR3 DNA sequence: TGCAGCGTTGAAGATTTAGGGACAGGACCTTCTGGGGCCAACGTCCTGACTTTC. Amino acids: CSVEDLGTGPSGANVLTF.

The rearrangement uses TRBV5-1 and TRBJ2-7, with no clear D. V lost 3 bases and J lost 3, with 7 bases in between. Germline CDR1 is SGHRS and CDR2 is YFSETQ. The CDR3 covers 12 residues. CDR3 sequence: CASSSKNYEQYF. The CDR3 nucleotides read TGCGCCAGCAGCTCAAAAAACTACGAGCAGTACTTC. The whole variable domain, remainder taken from reference TRBV5-1 and TRBJ2-7, is KAGVTQTPRYLIKTRGQQVTLSCSPISGHRSVSWYQQTPGQGLQFLFEYFSETQRNKGNFPGRFSGRQFSNSRSEMNVSTLELGDSALYLCASSSKNYEQYFGPGTRLTVT.

This sequence joins TRBV4-1 and TRBJ2-7; TRBD1 matches 9 bases. CDR1 is MGHRA and CDR2 is YSYEKL in the germline V gene. The CDR3 loop spans 14 amino acids. The V gene end was trimmed by 4 bases and the J gene end by 6 bases; junction bases not matched to a gene: 7. The CDR3 DNA reads as TGCGCCAGCAGCCTCCGGGACAGGGCCCTCGAGCAGTACTTC. This sequence encodes CASSLRDRALEQYF.

This chain links TRBV11-2 with TRBJ2-5; 7 bases are shared with TRBD2. TRBJ2-7 matches the DNA end more closely, so the J call is doubtful. This CDR3 is built from 16 residues. Germline V gives CDR1 SGHAT, CDR2 FQNNGV. The CDR3: CASSSAPGGKSYEQYF. CDR3 DNA: TGTGCCAGCAGCTCCGCCCCCGGGGGGAAAAGTTACGAGCAGTACTTC.

The rearrangement links TRBV6-1 to TRBJ1-1, with D unresolved. Trimming cost V 6 bases and J 3 bases, with 5 bases left between them. Germline loops: CDR1 MNHNS, CDR2 SASEGT. CDR3 length: 11 residues. The DNA for the CDR3 is TGTGCCAGCAGACAGTACACTGAAGCTTTCTTT. Protein: CASRQYTEAFF.

The chain joins TRBV7-2 to TRBJ2-3; 12 bases agree with TRBD2. Germline CDR1 reads SGHTA; CDR2 reads FQGNSA. This CDR3 has 16 residues. V trimming: 1 base; J trimming: 8 bases; junction bases outside the gene matches: 7. CDR3 coding DNA: TGTGCCAGCAGCTTAGGGCTAGCGGGGGGGGATGGTACGCAGTATTTT. This codes for CASSLGLAGGDGTQYF.

In this sample, this clone turned up a few times. The chain links TRBV19 to TRBJ2-3; 7 nucleotides align to TRBD1. The ends lost 7 bases at V and 5 bases at J; junction bases unmatched: 6. Germline assignment: CDR1 LNHDA and CDR2 SQIVND (reference sequence). The CDR3 spans 13 residues. CDR3 loop: CASTQGVGDTQYF. CDR3 bases: TGTGCCAGTACCCAGGGGGTTGGAGATACGCAGTATTTT.

This chain joins TRBV29-1 and TRBJ2-2, with 7 bases fitting TRBD2. Per germline, CDR1 SQVTM and CDR2 ANQGSEA. Unmatched junction bases numbered 13, after V lost 6 bases and J lost 6 bases. CDR3 length: 15 residues. For the CDR3, the DNA is TGCAGCGTCTCAAGACGGTGGGAGGGCCCCGGGGAGCTGTTTTTT. Translating it yields CSVSRRWEGPGELFF.

V and J are TRBV11-2 and TRBJ2-5; TRBD2 matches 11 bases. V lost 0 bases and J lost 4; bases outside the gene matches: 7. CDR1 is SGHAT and CDR2 is FQNNGV in the germline V gene. This CDR3 has 17 residues. The CDR3 DNA is TGTGCCAGCAGCTTAGATGGCGGACTAGCGGGCGGAGAGACCCAGTACTTC. This gives the protein CASSLDGGLAGGETQYF.

The CDR3 coding sequence is TGTGCCAGCAGCCTCATCCGGGTCGGGGAGACCCAGTACTTC. This translates into CASSLIRVGETQYF. The chain couples TRBV11-2 to TRBJ2-5; D unresolved. The CDR3 consists of 14 residues. Looked up from germline, CDR1 is SGHAT and CDR2 is FQNNGV. Between the trimmed V and J ends, which lost 5 bases and 5 bases, there was a span of 15 bases.

This chain joins TRBV2 and TRBJ1-5; TRBD1 matches at 8 bases. V shed 4 bases, J shed 5 bases, and the junction held 7 bases outside the gene matches. The CDR3 has 15 amino acids. Germline loops: CDR1 SNHLY, CDR2 FYNNEI. CDR3 sequence: CASSGAGGADQPQHF. Here the CDR3 DNA reads TGTGCCAGCAGTGGGGCAGGGGGCGCGGATCAGCCCCAGCATTTT.

The rearrangement joins TRBV18 to TRBJ2-5; the D gene is possibly TRBD2 (7 bases). CDR3 size: 15 residues. The germline V gene has CDR1 KGHSH and CDR2 LQKENI. V was pared by 0 bases and J by 4 bases, with 12 bases between. The CDR3 is CASSPPRGGGETQYF. CDR3 nucleotides: TGTGCCAGCTCACCACCTCGAGGGGGGGGAGAGACCCAGTACTTC.

In nucleotides, the CDR3 is TGTGCCAGCAGCCCGGTAGCGGGGAATAGCAATGAGCAGTTCTTC. It yields the protein CASSPVAGNSNEQFF. The genes are TRBV5-4 and TRBJ2-1, with TRBD2 identical over 8 bases. After removal of 4 bases from V and 6 bases from J, the junction contained 9 bases not matched to a gene. The CDR3 covers 15 residues. Germline values: CDR1 SGHNT, CDR2 YYREEE (reference sequence).

V gene TRBV9 combines with J gene TRBJ1-3, with D perhaps TRBD1 (6 bases). Trimming left V 3 bases short and J 1 base short, with 14 bases between. The CDR3 loop spans 16 amino acids. Germline CDR1 reads SGDLS; CDR2 reads YYNGEE. The chain's CDR3 is CASSGGQPSSGNTIYF. The CDR3, as DNA: TGTGCCAGCAGCGGCGGACAGCCGAGTTCTGGAAACACCATATATTTT.